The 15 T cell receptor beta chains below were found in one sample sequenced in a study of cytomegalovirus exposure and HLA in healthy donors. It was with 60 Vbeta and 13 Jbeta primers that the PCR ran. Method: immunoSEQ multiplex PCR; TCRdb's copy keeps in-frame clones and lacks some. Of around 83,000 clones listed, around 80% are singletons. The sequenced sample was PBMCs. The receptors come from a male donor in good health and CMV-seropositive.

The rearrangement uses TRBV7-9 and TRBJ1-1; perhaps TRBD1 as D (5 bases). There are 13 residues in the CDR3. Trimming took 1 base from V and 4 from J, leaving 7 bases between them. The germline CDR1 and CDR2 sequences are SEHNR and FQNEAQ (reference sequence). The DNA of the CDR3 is TGTGCCAGCAGCTTAGGGGGGGGCACTGAAGCTTTCTTT. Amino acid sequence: CASSLGGGTEAFF.

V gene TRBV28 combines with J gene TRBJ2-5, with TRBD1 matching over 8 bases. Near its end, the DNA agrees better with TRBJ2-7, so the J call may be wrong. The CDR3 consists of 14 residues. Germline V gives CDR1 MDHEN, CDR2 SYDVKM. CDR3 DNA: TGTGCCAGCAGTTTACAGGGGGCGCTCCACGAGCAGTACTTC. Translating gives CASSLQGALHEQYF.

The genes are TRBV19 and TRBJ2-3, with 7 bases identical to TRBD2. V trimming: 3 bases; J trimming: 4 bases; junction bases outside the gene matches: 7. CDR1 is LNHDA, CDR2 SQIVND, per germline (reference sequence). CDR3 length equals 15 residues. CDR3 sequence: CASSIAGAGADTQYF. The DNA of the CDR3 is TGTGCCAGTAGTATTGCGGGAGCTGGTGCAGATACGCAGTATTTT.

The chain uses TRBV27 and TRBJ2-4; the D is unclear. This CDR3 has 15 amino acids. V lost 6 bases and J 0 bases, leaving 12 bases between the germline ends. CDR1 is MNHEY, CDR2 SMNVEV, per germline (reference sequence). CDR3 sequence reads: CASSSRPIAKNIQYF. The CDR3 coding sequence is TGTGCCAGCAGCTCTAGACCTATAGCCAAAAACATTCAGTACTTC.

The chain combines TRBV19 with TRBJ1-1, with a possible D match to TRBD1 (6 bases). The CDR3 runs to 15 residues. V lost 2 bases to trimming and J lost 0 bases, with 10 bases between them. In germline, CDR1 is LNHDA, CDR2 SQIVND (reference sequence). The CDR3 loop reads CASSISGTMNTEAFF. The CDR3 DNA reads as TGTGCCAGTAGTATATCGGGGACAATGAACACTGAAGCTTTCTTT. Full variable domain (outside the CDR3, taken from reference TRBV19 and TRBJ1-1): DGGITQSPKYLFRKEGQNVTLSCEQNLNHDAMYWYRQDPGQGLRLIYYSQIVNDFQKGDIAEGYSVSREKKESFPLTVTSAQKNPTAFYLCASSISGTMNTEAFFGQGTRLTVV.

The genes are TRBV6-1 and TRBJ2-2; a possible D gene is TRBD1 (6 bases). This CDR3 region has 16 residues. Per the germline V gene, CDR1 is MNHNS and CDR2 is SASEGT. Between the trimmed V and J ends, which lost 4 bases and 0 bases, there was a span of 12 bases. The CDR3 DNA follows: TGTGCCAGCAGTGGCTACAGGGTAACGAACACCGGGGAGCTGTTTTTT. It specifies CASSGYRVTNTGELFF.

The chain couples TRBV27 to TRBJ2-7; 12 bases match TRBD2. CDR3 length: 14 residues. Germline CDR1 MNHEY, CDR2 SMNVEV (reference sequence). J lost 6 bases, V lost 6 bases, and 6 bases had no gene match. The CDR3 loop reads CASSLAGGPIEQYF. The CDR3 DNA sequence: TGTGCCAGCAGCCTAGCGGGAGGGCCCATCGAGCAGTACTTC.

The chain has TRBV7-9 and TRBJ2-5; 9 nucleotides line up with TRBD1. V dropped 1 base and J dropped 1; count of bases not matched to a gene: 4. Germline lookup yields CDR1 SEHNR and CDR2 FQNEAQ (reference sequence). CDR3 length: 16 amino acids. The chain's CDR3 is CASSLGGTGPQETQYF. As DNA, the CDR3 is TGTGCCAGCAGCTTAGGGGGGACAGGGCCCCAAGAGACCCAGTACTTC.

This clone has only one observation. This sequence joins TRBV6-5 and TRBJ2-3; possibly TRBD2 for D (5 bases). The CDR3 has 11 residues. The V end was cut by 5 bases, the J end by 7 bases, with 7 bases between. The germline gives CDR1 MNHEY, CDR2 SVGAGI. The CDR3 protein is CASSPGNTQYF. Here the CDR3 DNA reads TGTGCCAGCAGTCCGGGAAATACGCAGTATTTT.

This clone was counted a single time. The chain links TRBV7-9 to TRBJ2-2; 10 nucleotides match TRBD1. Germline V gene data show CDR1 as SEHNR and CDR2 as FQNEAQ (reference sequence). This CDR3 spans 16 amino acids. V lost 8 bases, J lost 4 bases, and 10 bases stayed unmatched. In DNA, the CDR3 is TGTGCCAGCGGACAGGGGGACAGACCGAGCACCGGGGAGCTGTTTTTT. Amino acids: CASGQGDRPSTGELFF.

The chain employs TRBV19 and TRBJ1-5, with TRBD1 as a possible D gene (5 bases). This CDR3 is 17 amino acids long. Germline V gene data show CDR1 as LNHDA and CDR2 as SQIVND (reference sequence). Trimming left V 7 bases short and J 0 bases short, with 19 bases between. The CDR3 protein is CASMVTVSRYSNQPQHF. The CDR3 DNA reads TGTGCCAGTATGGTGACAGTATCAAGATATAGCAATCAGCCCCAGCATTTT. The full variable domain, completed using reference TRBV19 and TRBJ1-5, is DGGITQSPKYLFRKEGQNVTLSCEQNLNHDAMYWYRQDPGQGLRLIYYSQIVNDFQKGDIAEGYSVSREKKESFPLTVTSAQKNPTAFYLCASMVTVSRYSNQPQHFGDGTRLSIL.

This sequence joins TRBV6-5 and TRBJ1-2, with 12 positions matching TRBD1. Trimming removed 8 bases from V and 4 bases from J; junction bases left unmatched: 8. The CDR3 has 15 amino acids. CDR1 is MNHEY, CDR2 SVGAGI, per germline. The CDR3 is CASSSGTGGIYGYTF. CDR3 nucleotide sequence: TGTGCCAGCTCCTCCGGGACAGGGGGCATCTATGGCTACACCTTC.

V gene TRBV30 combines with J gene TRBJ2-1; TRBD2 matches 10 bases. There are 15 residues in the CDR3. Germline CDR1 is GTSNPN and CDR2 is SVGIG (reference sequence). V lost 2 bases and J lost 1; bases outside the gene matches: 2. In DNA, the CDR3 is TGTGCCTGGAGTCGGACTAGCGGATCCTACAATGAGCAGTTCTTC. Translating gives CAWSRTSGSYNEQFF.

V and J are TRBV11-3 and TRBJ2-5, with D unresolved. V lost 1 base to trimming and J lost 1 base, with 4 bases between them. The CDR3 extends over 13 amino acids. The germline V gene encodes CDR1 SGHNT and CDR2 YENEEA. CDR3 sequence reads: CASSLVGQETQYF. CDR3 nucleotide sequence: TGTGCCAGCAGCTTAGTCGGCCAAGAGACCCAGTACTTC.

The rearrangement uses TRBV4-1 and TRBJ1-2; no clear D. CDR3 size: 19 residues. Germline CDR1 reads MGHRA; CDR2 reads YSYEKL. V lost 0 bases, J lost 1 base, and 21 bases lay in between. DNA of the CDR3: TGCGCCAGCAGCCAAGATCTGGTCCGGACTACACACCTTAACTATGGCTACACCTTC. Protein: CASSQDLVRTTHLNYGYTF.